This paragraph reports one TCR beta chain. Its target is not known. From the 5' RACE reads, TCRdb called clonotypes with MiXCR, one entry per CDR3 protein. The table lists under 200,000 distinct CDR3 sequences, around a third of them singletons, with about 12% in the top ten. The source of the sample is a study of T-cell memory formation after mild COVID-19. Study-wide background: Clusters of TCRs were largely donor specific.

General study points: Most CD4+ clones that shrank were in CM and EM, while CD8+ ones turned up in EMRA. CD4/CD8 balance characterized clones contracting day 15 to 85, and CD4+ skew characterized later expanders. Detection of some responders pre-infection suggested pre-existing cross-reactive memory T cells participated.

Sequences were obtained from PBMCs or a T cell subset sorted from them (not recorded which). The origin of this receptor is an adult woman who had mild COVID-19 (a few samples of this study predate the infection). Cell type and time point are not known.

The CDR3 here is CASSLSTSPNEKLFF. CDR3 in DNA: TGTGCCAGCAGCCTATCGACCTCACCTAATGAAAAACTGTTTTTT. This sequence joins TRBV4-2 and TRBJ1-4; D gene uncertain. The CDR3 length is 15 residues. Trimming removed 4 bases at V and 3 bases at J, with 12 bases between. Germline CDR1 LGHNA, CDR2 YNFKEQ.